The rows below give T cell receptor beta chains drawn from one sample of a study of shared T cell receptors in the human thymus. Data came from immunoSEQ multiplex PCR; TCRdb stores just in-frame clones and leaves some out. The sample holds 700,000 or so clones, approximately 83% seen once. The sample was also linked to a second study, of human thymus T cells.

The sequencing sample was made of thymocytes. The origin of the receptors is a girl in the first two years of life with a congenital heart defect. Both conserved end residues are part of each CDR3. Each record gives: CDR3 protein, clone size, J gene, D gene, V gene. D genes are given only for firm matches. The listing skips clone size in some rows; elsewhere it reads once, few, many or a size class.

cdr3_aa: CASSLWGSSYEQYF; clone_size: -; j_call: TRBJ2-7; d_call: -; v_call: TRBV28
cdr3_aa: CASRDDRGNQPQHF; clone_size: -; j_call: TRBJ1-5; d_call: TRBD1; v_call: TRBV28
cdr3_aa: CASSHLGGQANYGYTF; clone_size: -; j_call: TRBJ1-2; d_call: -; v_call: TRBV11-2
cdr3_aa: CASSRGQASSGNTIYF; clone_size: -; j_call: TRBJ1-3; d_call: TRBD1; v_call: TRBV5-6
cdr3_aa: CASSQDGHLDRGNSPLHF; clone_size: -; j_call: TRBJ1-6; d_call: -; v_call: TRBV14
cdr3_aa: CASRTGTGGASLYGYTF; clone_size: -; j_call: TRBJ1-2; d_call: TRBD1; v_call: TRBV5-1
cdr3_aa: CASSQVPPGIPGYYNEQFF; clone_size: -; j_call: TRBJ2-1; d_call: -; v_call: TRBV4-2
cdr3_aa: CASSQGLSSGDTTDTQYF; clone_size: -; j_call: TRBJ2-3; d_call: -; v_call: TRBV4-3
cdr3_aa: CASSEADRETF; clone_size: -; j_call: TRBJ2-7; d_call: TRBD1; v_call: TRBV2
cdr3_aa: CASSASEGNTEAFF; clone_size: -; j_call: TRBJ1-1; d_call: -; v_call: TRBV7-9
cdr3_aa: CASSLRQVKYPEAFF; clone_size: once; j_call: TRBJ1-1; d_call: -; v_call: TRBV27
cdr3_aa: CASSLTGHGVAEAFF; clone_size: -; j_call: TRBJ1-1; d_call: -; v_call: TRBV7-3
cdr3_aa: CASSLPTGPSGYTF; clone_size: once; j_call: TRBJ1-2; d_call: TRBD1; v_call: TRBV5-1
cdr3_aa: CASIEPPTDRTNTEAFF; clone_size: -; j_call: TRBJ1-1; d_call: TRBD1; v_call: TRBV19
cdr3_aa: CASSLGDRGLLNEQFF; clone_size: -; j_call: TRBJ2-1; d_call: TRBD1; v_call: TRBV5-8
cdr3_aa: CASSQVPSGGRENGELFF; clone_size: -; j_call: TRBJ2-2; d_call: TRBD2; v_call: TRBV4-3
cdr3_aa: CASRTPYIYGYTF; clone_size: -; j_call: TRBJ1-2; d_call: -; v_call: TRBV6-1
cdr3_aa: CAISDFSHGYTF; clone_size: -; j_call: TRBJ1-2; d_call: -; v_call: TRBV10-3
cdr3_aa: CASSDDGINYGYTF; clone_size: -; j_call: TRBJ1-2; d_call: -; v_call: TRBV5-6
cdr3_aa: CASSESVTGGDFYGRPQHF; clone_size: -; j_call: TRBJ1-5; d_call: TRBD1; v_call: TRBV10-1
cdr3_aa: CASRISFDRVFADTQYF; clone_size: -; j_call: TRBJ2-3; d_call: TRBD1; v_call: TRBV2
cdr3_aa: CASSQDVHEQGNTEAFF; clone_size: -; j_call: TRBJ1-1; d_call: -; v_call: TRBV4-1
cdr3_aa: CASSLNTGELFF; clone_size: -; j_call: TRBJ2-2; d_call: -; v_call: TRBV7-2
cdr3_aa: CASSRGQVGSYGYTF; clone_size: -; j_call: TRBJ1-2; d_call: TRBD1; v_call: TRBV11-2
cdr3_aa: CASSPSFLRQETQYF; clone_size: -; j_call: TRBJ2-5; d_call: -; v_call: TRBV11-2
cdr3_aa: CASSRSSGNTIYF; clone_size: -; j_call: TRBJ1-3; d_call: -; v_call: TRBV6-5
cdr3_aa: CASSLGLAGATCEETQYF; clone_size: -; j_call: TRBJ2-5; d_call: TRBD2; v_call: TRBV7-8
cdr3_aa: CASSRVRVAHGYTF; clone_size: -; j_call: TRBJ1-2; d_call: -; v_call: TRBV18
cdr3_aa: CAWSVYGGAGTDTQYF; clone_size: -; j_call: TRBJ2-3; d_call: -; v_call: TRBV30
cdr3_aa: CASSLTRPSSSYEQYF; clone_size: -; j_call: TRBJ2-7; d_call: -; v_call: TRBV5-4
cdr3_aa: CASSHSLSATRLSSYNEQFF; clone_size: -; j_call: TRBJ2-1; d_call: -; v_call: TRBV4-3
cdr3_aa: CASSFSRWTGIRAFF; clone_size: -; j_call: TRBJ1-1; d_call: TRBD1; v_call: TRBV7-9
cdr3_aa: CAISPDGQATYEQYF; clone_size: -; j_call: TRBJ2-7; d_call: TRBD1; v_call: TRBV10-3
cdr3_aa: CASSVDPAGNTEAFF; clone_size: -; j_call: TRBJ1-1; d_call: -; v_call: TRBV9
cdr3_aa: CASRDKGGGRLDTQYF; clone_size: -; j_call: TRBJ2-3; d_call: TRBD2; v_call: TRBV7-6
cdr3_aa: CAISDTLAGPHLANYGYTF; clone_size: -; j_call: TRBJ1-2; d_call: -; v_call: TRBV10-3
cdr3_aa: CASSPQANQPQHF; clone_size: -; j_call: TRBJ1-5; d_call: -; v_call: TRBV6-4
cdr3_aa: CASSLQRDRAYEQYF; clone_size: -; j_call: TRBJ2-7; d_call: TRBD1; v_call: TRBV5-6
cdr3_aa: CASSERGQGGDEQFF; clone_size: -; j_call: TRBJ2-1; d_call: TRBD1; v_call: TRBV6-1
cdr3_aa: CASSRGSSYNSPLHF; clone_size: -; j_call: TRBJ1-6; d_call: TRBD1; v_call: TRBV6-5
cdr3_aa: CASSVGNLGAPGRAKNIQYF; clone_size: -; j_call: TRBJ2-4; d_call: -; v_call: TRBV9
cdr3_aa: CATSRVRGRTSYGYTF; clone_size: -; j_call: TRBJ1-2; d_call: TRBD1; v_call: TRBV15
cdr3_aa: CASSGEAGRKLFF; clone_size: -; j_call: TRBJ1-4; d_call: -; v_call: TRBV25-1
cdr3_aa: CASSFGAITGTEAFF; clone_size: -; j_call: TRBJ1-1; d_call: -; v_call: TRBV5-8
cdr3_aa: CASYDKIYGYTF; clone_size: few; j_call: TRBJ1-2; d_call: -; v_call: TRBV7-7
cdr3_aa: CASSLGQGDHGYTF; clone_size: -; j_call: TRBJ1-2; d_call: TRBD1; v_call: TRBV5-4
cdr3_aa: CASSQAHRYDRPLTSGNTIYF; clone_size: -; j_call: TRBJ1-3; d_call: -; v_call: TRBV4-2
cdr3_aa: CASSNHSGGAQETQYF; clone_size: -; j_call: TRBJ2-5; d_call: TRBD2; v_call: TRBV2
cdr3_aa: CAISESRDRESEKLFF; clone_size: -; j_call: TRBJ1-4; d_call: TRBD1; v_call: TRBV10-3
cdr3_aa: CASSPPWDRGREGYTF; clone_size: -; j_call: TRBJ1-2; d_call: TRBD1; v_call: TRBV4-1
cdr3_aa: CASSRLGTGYNEQFF; clone_size: -; j_call: TRBJ2-1; d_call: TRBD1; v_call: TRBV5-1
cdr3_aa: CASSRSTELYQETQYF; clone_size: once; j_call: TRBJ2-5; d_call: -; v_call: TRBV27
cdr3_aa: CASSPGTSSYEQYF; clone_size: -; j_call: TRBJ2-7; d_call: -; v_call: TRBV23-1